The 27 T cell receptor beta chains given below trace back to one sample, sequenced in a study of a mutant IDH1 vaccine in newly diagnosed glioma. These receptors' antigens are unknown. The time point was: week 23, last vaccination. The content of each vaccine dose was 300 ug of mutant IDH1 20-mer peptide, and topical imiquimod accompanied it. The data were produced by immunoSEQ multiplex PCR, yet TCRdb's version contains in-frame clones alone and is incomplete. This sample has roughly 50,000 clones; roughly 81% occur once, and the top ten carry roughly 8.8%. The source material was PBMCs, sampled from a glioma patient whose treatment included an IDH1 peptide vaccine. The source is a woman aged 40 to 50 with glioma. Some clones in this sample may be carry-over from other donors' samples.

This chain links TRBV11-2 with TRBJ2-7; possibly TRBD2 for D (6 bases). CDR3 length: 14 amino acids. CDR1 and CDR2 from the germline V gene are SGHAT and FQNNGV. Trimming removed 3 bases at V and 2 bases at J, with 11 bases between. CDR3 bases: TGTGCCAGCAGCTTCGGGGGTGGGACCTACGAGCAGTACTTC. This sequence encodes CASSFGGGTYEQYF. The whole variable domain, remainder taken from reference TRBV11-2 and TRBJ2-7, is EAGVAQSPRYKIIEKRQSVAFWCNPISGHATLYWYQQILGQGPKLLIQFQNNGVVDDSQLPKDRFSAERLKGVDSTLKIQPAKLEDSAVYLCASSFGGGTYEQYFGPGTRLTVT.

This clone was counted a single time. The J gene is TRBJ2-5, the V gene TRBV10-3; 7 nucleotides match TRBD2. V lost 2 bases and J lost 5; bases outside the gene matches: 11. CDR3 size: 16 residues. The germline V gene has CDR1 ENHRY and CDR2 SYGVKD. Here the CDR3 reads CAISEGPGRGDETQYF. The DNA for the CDR3 is TGTGCCATCAGTGAGGGTCCCGGACGGGGGGATGAGACCCAGTACTTC.

The genes are TRBV6-5 and TRBJ1-2; no reliable D call. The CDR3 consists of 13 residues. Trimming took 4 bases from V and 7 from J, leaving 13 bases between them. Germline V gene data show CDR1 as MNHEY and CDR2 as SVGAGI. CDR3 DNA sequence: TGTGCCAGCAGTTTCTCAGAGGGAGTTGGCTACACCTTC. Translated: CASSFSEGVGYTF.

CDR3 nucleotides: TGCGCCAGCAGCCACGGGATCTTCTACGAGCAGTACTTC. Translation: CASSHGIFYEQYF. The chain uses TRBV4-1 and TRBJ2-7; possible D gene TRBD2, 5 bases. V shed 3 bases and J shed 3 bases, with 9 bases lying between them. This CDR3 contains 13 residues. Per the germline V gene, CDR1 is MGHRA and CDR2 is YSYEKL.

The chain uses TRBV11-3 and TRBJ1-1, with 8 nucleotides matching TRBD1. This CDR3 comprises 17 residues. Germline values: CDR1 SGHNT, CDR2 YENEEA. After removal of 1 base from V and 2 bases from J, the junction contained 9 bases not matched to a gene. The CDR3 sequence is CASSLGYRGGLNTEAFF. The CDR3 nucleotides read TGTGCCAGCAGCTTAGGGTACAGGGGGGGCCTAAACACTGAAGCTTTCTTT.

Comment on this clone: Compared with germline, one end of the junction differs, possibly owing to a read error. The chain carries TRBV19 and TRBJ1-1; tentative D call: TRBD1 (6 bases). The CDR3 is 14 residues long. Germline V gene data show CDR1 as LNHDA and CDR2 as SQIVND (reference sequence). CDR3: CASSITRGLGEAFF. In DNA, the CDR3 is TGTGCTAGTAGTATAACCCGGGGGCTTGGCGAAGCTTTCTTT. Using reference TRBV19 and TRBJ1-1 for the parts outside the CDR3, the full variable domain is DGGITQSPKYLFRKEGQNVTLSCEQNLNHDAMYWYRQDPGQGLRLIYYSQIVNDFQKGDIAEGYSVSREKKESFPLTVTSAQKNPTAFYLCASSITRGLGEAFFGQGTRLTVV.

The gene calls are TRBV5-1 and TRBJ1-1; TRBD1 might be the D (6 bases). This CDR3 comprises 16 residues. Looked up from germline, CDR1 is SGHRS and CDR2 is YFSETQ. V shed 4 bases and J shed 4 bases, with 20 bases lying between them. The CDR3 DNA follows: TGCGCCAGCAGCCCTGGCGGCAGGGGATTGTTCACTGAAGCTTTCTTT. Encoded protein: CASSPGGRGLFTEAFF.

V is TRBV2 and J is TRBJ1-5; 9 bases map to TRBD1. The CDR3 runs 15 residues. Germline loops: CDR1 SNHLY, CDR2 FYNNEI. Unmatched junction bases numbered 7, after V lost 8 bases and J lost 2 bases. CDR3 protein: CASGQGSRRNQPQHF. CDR3 sequence (DNA): TGTGCCAGCGGACAGGGGTCGAGACGCAATCAGCCCCAGCATTTT.

The chain recombines TRBV30 with TRBJ2-3, with D unresolved. The CDR3 has 11 amino acids. Germline V gives CDR1 GTSNPN, CDR2 SVGIG (reference sequence). V lost 1 base and J 5 bases, leaving 4 bases between the germline ends. The CDR3 is CAWSEVDTQYF. The CDR3 DNA follows: TGTGCCTGGAGTGAGGTAGATACGCAGTATTTT.

The CDR3 DNA sequence: TGTGCCAGCAGTTTGCTCCCGACTAGCCCCAATGAGCAGTTCTTC. The encoded protein is CASSLLPTSPNEQFF. The chain carries TRBV27 and TRBJ2-1; 7 positions agree with TRBD2. CDR3 length: 15 amino acids. Germline V lookup: CDR1 MNHEY, CDR2 SMNVEV (reference sequence). Unmatched junction bases numbered 8, after V lost 3 bases and J lost 6 bases.

The chain couples TRBV10-3 to TRBJ2-2; 8 bases align to TRBD1. The length of the CDR3 is 15 residues. The trim removed 8 bases at V and 4 bases at J, leaving 9 bases unmatched. Germline CDR1 is ENHRY and CDR2 is SYGVKD. The CDR3 reads CAIQGQEKITGELFF. The CDR3 nucleotides read TGTGCCATCCAGGGACAGGAAAAGATCACCGGGGAGCTGTTTTTT.

The chain recombines TRBV6-1 with TRBJ1-3, with D hard to call. V was pared by 11 bases and J by 3 bases, with 8 bases between. Looked up from germline, CDR1 is MNHNS and CDR2 is SASEGT. The CDR3 is 11 amino acids. In DNA, the CDR3 is TGTGCCGGAGTTAATGGAAACACCATATATTTT. Protein product: CAGVNGNTIYF.

The rearrangement uses TRBV19 and TRBJ1-1; D is undetermined. The CDR3 runs 11 residues. Germline loops: CDR1 LNHDA, CDR2 SQIVND (reference sequence). Between the trimmed V and J ends, which lost 8 bases and 5 bases, there was a span of 9 bases. The DNA of the CDR3 is TGTGCCAGTTCGTCCAGAACTGAAGCTTTCTTT. Translation: CASSSRTEAFF.

The chain carries TRBV9 and TRBJ1-3; perhaps TRBD1 as D (5 bases). This CDR3 is built from 15 residues. Trimming removed 0 bases from V and 2 bases from J, with 9 bases in between. Germline loops: CDR1 SGDLS, CDR2 YYNGEE. CDR3 sequence (DNA): TGTGCCAGCAGCGTAGATCTAGGGGCTGGAAACACCATATATTTT. Its protein product is CASSVDLGAGNTIYF.

This clone was seen just once. This sequence joins TRBV7-2 and TRBJ2-3; D may match TRBD1 or TRBD2 (5 bases each). The CDR3 is 12 amino acids. Deletions cut 4 bases from V and 3 bases from J, with 5 bases between. Looked up from germline, CDR1 is SGHTA and CDR2 is FQGNSA. Here the CDR3 DNA reads TGTGCCAGCAGCTGGGGGACAGATACGCAGTATTTT. Its translation is CASSWGTDTQYF.

The gene calls are TRBV6-5 and TRBJ2-7; D gene ambiguous. Germline CDR1 is MNHEY and CDR2 is SVGAGI. V was trimmed by 6 bases and J by 2 bases, leaving 14 bases between them. This CDR3 has 14 amino acids. The DNA of the CDR3 is TGTGCCAGCAGCTTACCAAGTTTGCCCTACGAGCAGTACTTC. Amino acids: CASSLPSLPYEQYF.

This chain links TRBV12-5 with TRBJ1-1; 7 nucleotides agree with TRBD1. Per germline, CDR1 LGHNT and CDR2 FRNRAP. With V trimmed by 6 bases and J by 0 bases, 7 bases remained unmatched. The CDR3 contains 15 residues. CDR3 nucleotides: TGTGCTAGTGGGCCAAACAGGGGCGTGAACACTGAAGCTTTCTTT. The encoded protein is CASGPNRGVNTEAFF. Combining the CDR3 with reference TRBV12-5 and TRBJ1-1 gives the whole variable domain DARVTQTPRHKVTEMGQEVTMRCQPILGHNTVFWYRQTMMQGLELLAYFRNRAPLDDSGMPKDRFSAEMPDATLATLKIQPSEPRDSAVYFCASGPNRGVNTEAFFGQGTRLTVV.

The chain links TRBV19 to TRBJ1-4, with a weak D call TRBD1 (5 bases). This CDR3 is built from 13 residues. The germline V gene has CDR1 LNHDA and CDR2 SQIVND (reference sequence). Deletions cut 11 bases from V and 7 bases from J, with 17 bases between. CDR3 amino acids: CASNEGRAEKLFF. In DNA, the CDR3 is TGTGCCTCGAATGAGGGGCGAGCTGAAAAACTGTTTTTT.

This chain connects TRBV5-4 to TRBJ2-1, with 8 bases that match TRBD2. The CDR3 runs 16 residues. V trimming: 4 bases; J trimming: 7 bases; junction bases outside the gene matches: 13. Germline values: CDR1 SGHNT, CDR2 YYREEE (reference sequence). As DNA, the CDR3 is TGTGCCAGCAGCCCCGGCGGGGCGGGGGGATTTAATGAGCAGTTCTTC. Translated, it gives CASSPGGAGGFNEQFF.

The chain employs TRBV2 and TRBJ2-7; 12 bases fit TRBD1. Germline V lookup: CDR1 SNHLY, CDR2 FYNNEI. CDR3 length: 14 amino acids. Trimming took 7 bases from V and 7 from J; bases not matched to a gene: 8. The CDR3 DNA reads as TGTGCCAGCATTCGGGACAGGGGGCTGAGTGAGCAGTACTTC. Encoded protein: CASIRDRGLSEQYF.

A few counts support this clone. The rearrangement uses TRBV5-1 and TRBJ2-7; D might be TRBD1 (6 bases). This CDR3 is built from 17 residues. Trimming removed 2 bases from V and 4 bases from J, with 22 bases in between. The germline CDR1 and CDR2 sequences are SGHRS and YFSETQ. The CDR3 DNA follows: TGCGCCAGCAGCTTCACGGTCGTAACAGGGAAATTGTACGAGCAGTACTTC. This encodes CASSFTVVTGKLYEQYF.

This chain links TRBV5-6 with TRBJ1-5, with D unclear. Trimming took 0 bases from V and 0 from J, leaving 4 bases between them. Germline CDR1 reads SGHDT; CDR2 reads YYEEEE. CDR3 length: 14 residues. CDR3 DNA: TGTGCCAGCAGCTTGGGTGGTAGCAATCAGCCCCAGCATTTT. Translated: CASSLGGSNQPQHF.

The rearrangement uses TRBV5-4 and TRBJ2-1; 7 nucleotides align to TRBD1. Germline V lookup: CDR1 SGHNT, CDR2 YYREEE (reference sequence). The CDR3 is 13 amino acids. Trimming at V came to 0 bases and at J to 7 bases, leaving 1 base not matched to a gene. CDR3 DNA sequence: TGTGCCAGCAGCTTGGCCAGGGGGAATGAGCAGTTCTTC. This translates into CASSLARGNEQFF.

The chain's CDR3 is CASSVGAGTQYF. The CDR3 coding sequence is TGTGCCAGCAGCGTTGGAGCGGGGACCCAGTACTTC. This rearrangement joins TRBV9 to TRBJ2-5; D perhaps matches TRBD2 (6 bases). The CDR3 has 12 amino acids. The ends were cut back, 2 bases at V and 7 bases at J, with 9 bases in the middle. Germline assignment: CDR1 SGDLS and CDR2 YYNGEE.

The J gene is TRBJ1-5, the V gene TRBV5-1; 8 bases are shared with TRBD1. CDR1 and CDR2 (germline): SGHRS, YFSETQ. The CDR3 sequence is 15 residues long. J gave up 4 bases and V 4 bases, and 7 bases lay outside the gene matches. The CDR3 here is CASSPGGLGNQPQHF. As DNA, the CDR3 is TGCGCCAGCAGCCCAGGGGGCTTGGGAAATCAGCCCCAGCATTTT.

The rearrangement uses TRBV6-5 and TRBJ2-3; 9 positions agree with TRBD2. This CDR3 spans 16 amino acids. CDR1 and CDR2 (germline): MNHEY, SVGAGI. V shed 2 bases and J 4 bases; nucleotides not matched to a gene: 7. DNA for the CDR3: TGTGCCAGCAGTTACAGTGGGGCTAGCGGGGCAGATACGCAGTATTTT. Residues: CASSYSGASGADTQYF.

This chain links TRBV20-1 with TRBJ2-3, with D possibly being TRBD1 (5 bases). The V end was cut by 2 bases, the J end by 5 bases, with 5 bases between. The V gene's germline CDR1 is DFQATT and CDR2 SNEGSKA (reference sequence). CDR3 length: 11 residues. For the CDR3, the DNA is TGCAGTGCTAGAACAGGAGATACGCAGTATTTT. The encoded protein is CSARTGDTQYF.